Following are 26 T cell receptor beta chains from one sample sequenced in a study of CD8+CD57+ T cells in acquired aplastic anemia. Both TCR beta VDJ combination and CDR3 sequence profiling were carried out. Genomic DNA was the template for this profiling. A single record per CDR3 protein comes from TCRdb applying MiXCR to the reads. The data show 150,000 to 200,000 distinct CDR3 sequences, with 55% to 80% seen just once and 45% held by the top ten. Source material: sorted CD4+, CD8+, or CD8+CD57+ T cells (not recorded which) from PBMCs. These receptors were obtained from a human donor in good health.

The chain combines TRBV15 with TRBJ2-1, with TRBD1 matching over 8 bases. Germline lookup yields CDR1 LNHNV and CDR2 YYDKDF (reference sequence). J lost 1 base, V lost 3 bases, and 14 bases had no gene match. The CDR3 covers 19 residues. Written as DNA, the CDR3 is TGTGCCACCAGCAGGGACAGGGTTTCCCATGGTTGGTCCTACAATGAGCAGTTCTTC. It encodes CATSRDRVSHGWSYNEQFF.

V is TRBV5-1 and J is TRBJ2-7; D could derive from TRBD1 or TRBD2 (5 bases each). Germline CDR1 reads SGHRS; CDR2 reads YFSETQ. V was trimmed by 4 bases and J by 4 bases, leaving 24 bases between them. This CDR3 comprises 17 residues. The CDR3 is CASSREPRDGGSYEQYF. In nucleotides, the CDR3 is TGCGCCAGCAGCCGAGAACCTCGGGACGGAGGCTCTTACGAGCAGTACTTC.

The gene calls are TRBV7-6 and TRBJ1-1, with 10 bases that match TRBD1. Germline CDR1 SGHVS, CDR2 FNYEAQ. The CDR3 loop spans 17 amino acids. After removal of 0 bases from V and 1 base from J, the junction contained 5 bases not matched to a gene. The CDR3 region has the DNA TGTGCCAGCAGCTTAGCCGGGACAGGGGCCGCGAACACTGAAGCTTTCTTT. It yields the protein CASSLAGTGAANTEAFF. Full variable domain (remainder filled in from reference TRBV7-6 and TRBJ1-1): GAGVSQSPRYKVTKRGQDVALRCDPISGHVSLYWYRQALGQGPEFLTYFNYEAQQDKSGLPNDRFSAERPEGSISTLTIQRTEQRDSAMYRCASSLAGTGAANTEAFFGQGTRLTVV.

V is TRBV2 and J is TRBJ1-6; D is perhaps TRBD1 (5 bases). The CDR3 runs to 14 residues. The V and J ends lost 7 bases and 8 bases respectively, with 15 bases between them. Germline assignment: CDR1 SNHLY and CDR2 FYNNEI. The CDR3 DNA is TGTGCCAGCATGGTCCGACAGCTTTATTCACCCCTCCACTTT. Encoded protein: CASMVRQLYSPLHF.

V and J are TRBV20-1 and TRBJ1-1, with D possibly being TRBD1 (6 bases). The V gene's germline CDR1 is DFQATT and CDR2 SNEGSKA (reference sequence). Trimming cost V 5 bases and J 1 base, with 23 bases left between them. This CDR3 is built from 17 residues. Here the CDR3 DNA reads TGCAGTGCTCACGGGCCCCCTTGGACAGAGGAGAACACTGAAGCTTTCTTT. Residues: CSAHGPPWTEENTEAFF.

The chain links TRBV29-1 to TRBJ2-1; D remains unclear. The V gene lost 6 bases and the J gene lost 4 bases, with 7 bases spanning the gap. From germline, CDR1 is SQVTM and CDR2 ANQGSEA. The CDR3 sequence is 11 residues long. CDR3 sequence: CSVMKYNEQFF. CDR3 coding DNA: TGCAGCGTCATGAAATACAATGAGCAGTTCTTC.

This clonotype occurred many times. This chain uses TRBV7-9 with TRBJ2-1; 13 bases map to TRBD2. Trimming at V came to 4 bases and at J to 8 bases, leaving 17 bases not matched to a gene. The CDR3 extends over 19 amino acids. Germline lookup yields CDR1 SEHNR and CDR2 FQNEAQ (reference sequence). CDR3 sequence: CASSSPPTSGRALVDEQFF. As DNA, the CDR3 is TGTGCCAGCAGCTCCCCACCCACTAGCGGGAGGGCCCTGGTAGATGAGCAGTTCTTC.

About this clonotype itself: A read error is possible here, since a much larger clone lies one base away. The gene calls are TRBV6-5 and TRBJ2-1; 7 nucleotides agree with TRBD2. The V gene's germline CDR1 is MNHEY and CDR2 SVGAGI. The CDR3 contains 17 residues. The DNA for the CDR3 is TGTGCCAGCAGTTACGCGGGGGTGAGCGGCTCCTACAATAAGCAGTTCTTC. Its translation: CASSYAGVSGSYNKQFF.

This chain joins TRBV5-1 and TRBJ1-1; D is uncertain. CDR3 size: 13 residues. Germline CDR1 SGHRS, CDR2 YFSETQ. V was cut by 0 bases and J by 3 bases, with 6 bases left in between. Here the CDR3 DNA reads TGCGCCAGCAGCTTGGCGGGGTACACTGAAGCTTTCTTT. Translation gives CASSLAGYTEAFF.

Of note for this clonotype: The junction does not match germline at one end; this may be a read error. V is TRBV12-3 or TRBV12-4 and J is TRBJ2-3; 10 positions agree with TRBD2. The CDR3 extends over 15 amino acids. The CDR3 coding sequence is TGTGCCAGCAGTCTAGCGGGGGAAGCAACAGATACGCAGTATTTT. Translating gives CASSLAGEATDTQYF.

This clonotype turned up a few times. This sequence joins TRBV20-1 and TRBJ2-7; TRBD2 matches at 7 bases. Trimming cost V 4 bases and J 0 bases; bases outside gene matches: 6. This CDR3 is built from 14 residues. Germline V gene data show CDR1 as DFQATT and CDR2 as SNEGSKA (reference sequence). CDR3 loop: CSAKEGGSSYEQYF. The CDR3 DNA sequence: TGCAGTGCTAAAGAGGGCGGGAGCTCCTACGAGCAGTACTTC.

Worth noting for this clonotype: A much larger clone lies one base from this, so it may be a read error. It is likely a read error, because the conserved phenylalanine at the end of the CDR3 is missing. The chain uses TRBV12-3 or TRBV12-4 and TRBJ1-5; D is undetermined. There are 13 residues in the CDR3. Trimming left V 3 bases short and J 3 bases short, with 6 bases between. CDR3 nucleotide sequence: TGTGCCAGCAGTTTGACGGTCAATCAGCCCCAGCATTCT. This translates into CASSLTVNQPQHS.

This chain uses TRBV7-9 with TRBJ2-1; 15 bases fit TRBD2. Germline values: CDR1 SEHNR, CDR2 FQNEAQ (reference sequence). The CDR3 sequence is 15 residues long. Trimming at V came to 5 bases and at J to 6 bases, leaving 2 bases not matched to a gene. For the CDR3, the DNA is TGTGCCAGCAGCGGGACTAGCGGGAGGTCCAATGAGCAGTTCTTC. It specifies CASSGTSGRSNEQFF.

The CDR3 DNA reads as TGTGCCAGCAGTGAACTCGGGCAGGGGGCCCAGAACACTGAAGCTTTCTTT. This translates into CASSELGQGAQNTEAFF. The genes are TRBV2 and TRBJ1-1; 8 bases map to TRBD1. Trimming removed 2 bases from V and 1 base from J; junction bases left unmatched: 9. Germline loops: CDR1 SNHLY, CDR2 FYNNEI. The CDR3 is made up of 17 amino acids.

The V and J genes are TRBV20-1 and TRBJ1-1, with D hard to call. The CDR3 contains 14 residues. The germline CDR1 and CDR2 sequences are DFQATT and SNEGSKA (reference sequence). Trimming took off 0 bases at V and 1 base at J, with 9 bases between the two ends. This CDR3 reads CSAREITTNTEAFF. CDR3 sequence (DNA): TGCAGTGCTAGAGAAATCACGACGAACACTGAAGCTTTCTTT.

The chain employs TRBV5-5 and TRBJ2-5, with a possible D match to TRBD2 (6 bases). The CDR3 extends over 17 amino acids. CDR1 and CDR2 from the germline V gene are SGHKS and YYEKEE (reference sequence). Trimming removed 3 bases from V and 5 bases from J, with 23 bases in between. CDR3: CASSYQTTRGARETQYF. Written as DNA, the CDR3 is TGTGCCAGCAGCTATCAAACCACGCGCGGGGCGCGGGAGACCCAGTACTTC.

This clonotype was seen ten or more times. The V call is TRBV19, the J call TRBJ2-1, with TRBD2 identical over 7 bases. V was pared by 10 bases and J by 0 bases, with 6 bases of the junction left unmatched. From germline, CDR1 is LNHDA and CDR2 SQIVND (reference sequence). The CDR3 has 14 residues. The CDR3 DNA reads as TGTGCCAAATGGGGGGGTGCCTCCTACAATGAGCAGTTCTTC. The encoded protein is CAKWGGASYNEQFF.

The genes are TRBV10-2 and TRBJ2-5; D not resolved. Trimming left V 0 bases short and J 4 bases short, with 3 bases between. This CDR3 has 12 residues. The germline V gene encodes CDR1 WSHSY and CDR2 SAAADI. The CDR3 DNA is TGCGCCAGCAGTGAGTCCGGAGAGACCCAGTACTTC. It encodes CASSESGETQYF.

This clonotype was recorded many times. This chain joins TRBV10-2 and TRBJ1-4; tentative D call: TRBD1 (6 bases). Germline CDR1 WSHSY, CDR2 SAAADI. Deletions cut 2 bases from V and 0 bases from J, with 22 bases between. The CDR3 contains 20 residues. The CDR3 DNA is TGCGCCAGCAGTGAGCCGCCGGGACATTCCATGGATGCAACTAATGAAAAACTGTTTTTT. It encodes CASSEPPGHSMDATNEKLFF.

The V call is TRBV20-1, the J call TRBJ2-7, with 7 nucleotides matching TRBD1. The CDR3 consists of 13 residues. CDR1 is DFQATT, CDR2 SNEGSKA, per germline (reference sequence). The trim removed 6 bases at V and 2 bases at J, leaving 7 bases unmatched. For the CDR3, the DNA is TGCAGTGCCACAGGACAGGCCGCCTACGAGCAGTACTTC. It specifies CSATGQAAYEQYF.

This chain joins TRBV24-1 and TRBJ1-1; D is possibly TRBD1 (5 bases). The CDR3 has 13 amino acids. Trimming shortened V by 5 bases and J by 1 base, and 7 bases separated the two germline ends. CDR1 and CDR2 from the germline V gene are KGHDR and SFDVKD. The CDR3 DNA reads as TGTGCCACCAGTGGACAGCCGAACACTGAAGCTTTCTTT. Protein: CATSGQPNTEAFF.

This clonotype came up many times. The rearrangement joins TRBV7-9 to TRBJ2-1; TRBD2 agrees at 8 bases. Trimming cost V 6 bases and J 0 bases; bases outside gene matches: 4. Germline V gives CDR1 SEHNR, CDR2 FQNEAQ (reference sequence). The CDR3 runs to 15 residues. The CDR3 DNA reads as TGTGCCAGCAGGCACAGCGGGAGCTCCTACAATGAGCAGTTCTTC. Protein product: CASRHSGSSYNEQFF.

This chain uses TRBV15 with TRBJ1-5; D unclear. Trimming removed 3 bases from V and 4 bases from J, with 16 bases in between. CDR3 length equals 16 residues. Germline lookup yields CDR1 LNHNV and CDR2 YYDKDF (reference sequence). The CDR3 protein is CATSSALSMGNQPQHF. The CDR3 nucleotides read TGTGCCACCAGCAGCGCTCTTTCGATGGGTAATCAGCCCCAGCATTTT.

This chain links TRBV7-3 with TRBJ2-2; D might be TRBD1 (5 bases). Germline values: CDR1 SGHTA, CDR2 FQGTGA. V lost 2 bases, J lost 5 bases, and 9 bases lay in between. This CDR3 comprises 14 residues. The CDR3 protein is CASSLLGPTGELFF. CDR3 DNA: TGTGCCAGCAGCTTATTGGGGCCGACCGGGGAGCTGTTTTTT.

The V and J genes are TRBV10-3 and TRBJ2-5; tentatively, D is TRBD2 (6 bases). There are 16 residues in the CDR3. V shed 10 bases and J shed 3 bases, with 24 bases lying between them. Germline V gives CDR1 ENHRY, CDR2 SYGVKD. DNA for the CDR3: TGTGCCACCGAAGCCGGGATGGTTGGGGGGAAAGAGACCCAGTACTTC. Encoded protein: CATEAGMVGGKETQYF.

This sequence joins TRBV10-1 and TRBJ2-7, with TRBD1 as a possible D gene (5 bases). The V gene lost 2 bases and the J gene lost 4 bases, with 18 bases spanning the gap. CDR3 length equals 16 residues. Looked up from germline, CDR1 is WNHNN and CDR2 is SYGVQD (reference sequence). CDR3 in amino acids: CASSEDRANSSYEQYF. CDR3 in DNA: TGCGCCAGCAGTGAGGACAGAGCCAATAGCTCATACGAGCAGTACTTC.